The clone carrying this T cell receptor beta chain was counted a single time. TCRdb's table, derived via immunoSEQ multiplex PCR, lists solely in-frame clones and lacks some. The table has about 130,000 clones, around 93% seen once. Trimming pared 6 bases from V and 2 bases from J, leaving 10 bases between. This CDR3 region has 13 residues. CDR1 is MNHEY, CDR2 SVGAGI, per germline. This specimen comes from a study of control samples from healthy donors and cancer patients. V gene TRBV6-5 combines with J gene TRBJ1-2; D is ambiguous. Sequencing was done on a sample of blood. The sequence was collected from a man aged 18 to 30 in good health. Here the CDR3 DNA reads TGTGCCAGCAGCCTTGAAAGCAACTATGGCTACACCTTC. As protein: CASSLESNYGYTF.